This T cell receptor (beta chain) was observed in a study of early T cells in non-severe SARS-CoV-2 infection. Study information: The authors sequenced bulk RNA from unsorted whole blood, leaving chains unpaired.

Attachment of unique molecular identifiers was made to individual cDNA molecules. One entry per CDR3 protein, called by TCRdb with MiXCR from the 5' RACE reads. The sample records tens of thousands of distinct CDR3 sequences, less than 11% being singletons. This clonotype was counted between two and nine times. The TCR originated in an adult who was a healthcare worker with PCR-confirmed SARS-CoV-2 infection or an uninfected control (not recorded which). Sequencing was carried out using whole blood.

CDR3 in amino acids: CASRQGPSPLHF. The CDR3 DNA reads TGTGCCAGCAGACAGGGGCCTTCACCCCTCCACTTT. The gene calls are TRBV2 and TRBJ1-6, with 7 bases that match TRBD1. The CDR3 extends over 12 amino acids. With 6 bases clipped from V and 9 bases from J, the junction kept 2 bases outside the gene matches. From germline, CDR1 is SNHLY and CDR2 FYNNEI.